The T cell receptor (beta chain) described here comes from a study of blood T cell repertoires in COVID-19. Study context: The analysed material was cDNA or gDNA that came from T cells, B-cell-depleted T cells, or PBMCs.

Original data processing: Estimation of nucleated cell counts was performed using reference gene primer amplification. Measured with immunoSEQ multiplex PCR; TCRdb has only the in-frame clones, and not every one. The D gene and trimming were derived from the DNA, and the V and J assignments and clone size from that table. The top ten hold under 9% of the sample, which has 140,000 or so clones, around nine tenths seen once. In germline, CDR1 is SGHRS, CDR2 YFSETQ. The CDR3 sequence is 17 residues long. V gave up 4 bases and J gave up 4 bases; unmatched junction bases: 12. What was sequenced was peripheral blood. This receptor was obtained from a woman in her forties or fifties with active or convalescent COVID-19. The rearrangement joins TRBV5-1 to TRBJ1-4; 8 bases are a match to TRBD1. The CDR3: CASSPGQGGNINEKLFF. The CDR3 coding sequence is TGCGCCAGCAGCCCTGGACAGGGTGGGAACATTAATGAAAAACTGTTTTTT.